These 4 T cell receptor beta chains were sequenced from one sample in a study of lung T cells in sarcoidosis with Löfgren's syndrome. TCRdb independently ran MiXCR on the reads; one entry per CDR3 protein. Of roughly 3,200 distinct CDR3 sequences listed, over 15% are singletons. Sequencing was carried out using CD4+ T cells from bronchoalveolar lavage. The receptors come from a human donor with sarcoidosis (Löfgren's syndrome or another form), or a control subject (not recorded which).

This clonotype was found a few times. The gene calls are TRBV9 and TRBJ2-1; possible D gene TRBD2, 6 bases. Trimming removed 6 bases at V and 0 bases at J, with 22 bases between. This CDR3 has 18 amino acids. The germline V gene encodes CDR1 SGDLS and CDR2 YYNGEE. CDR3 nucleotides: TGTGCCAGCACCGGAGGGGACGGCTTCTCGAGCTCCTACAATGAGCAGTTCTTC. Protein sequence: CASTGGDGFSSSYNEQFF.

This clonotype was counted at least ten times. The J gene is TRBJ2-1, the V gene TRBV6-2 or TRBV6-3; 13 positions agree with TRBD2. Germline trimming cut 6 bases from V and 0 bases from J; bases unmatched to any gene: 14. Germline CDR1 MNHEY, CDR2 SVGEGT. CDR3 length: 20 amino acids. The CDR3 sequence: CASSRLPTSGGFSSYNEQFF. CDR3 DNA sequence: TGTGCCAGCAGCAGACTTCCGACTAGCGGGGGGTTTAGCTCCTACAATGAGCAGTTCTTC.

This clonotype was picked up many times. The rearrangement joins TRBV7-9 to TRBJ2-7, with 7 bases identical to TRBD1. Germline lookup yields CDR1 SEHNR and CDR2 FQNEAQ (reference sequence). The ends lost 4 bases at V and 1 base at J; junction bases unmatched: 4. The CDR3 has 14 amino acids. The CDR3 reads CASSSRQGSYEQYF. CDR3 DNA sequence: TGTGCCAGCAGCTCTCGACAGGGTTCCTACGAGCAGTACTTC.

This clonotype is medium-sized (0.01 to 0.1%). The chain carries TRBV6-1 and TRBJ1-5, with D possibly matching TRBD1 (5 bases). Trimming pared 0 bases from V and 6 bases from J, leaving 9 bases between. The CDR3 length is 14 residues. Per the germline V gene, CDR1 is MNHNS and CDR2 is SASEGT. Here the CDR3 reads CASSEAPGGQPQHF. For the CDR3, the DNA is TGTGCCAGCAGTGAAGCTCCGGGGGGTCAGCCCCAGCATTTT.